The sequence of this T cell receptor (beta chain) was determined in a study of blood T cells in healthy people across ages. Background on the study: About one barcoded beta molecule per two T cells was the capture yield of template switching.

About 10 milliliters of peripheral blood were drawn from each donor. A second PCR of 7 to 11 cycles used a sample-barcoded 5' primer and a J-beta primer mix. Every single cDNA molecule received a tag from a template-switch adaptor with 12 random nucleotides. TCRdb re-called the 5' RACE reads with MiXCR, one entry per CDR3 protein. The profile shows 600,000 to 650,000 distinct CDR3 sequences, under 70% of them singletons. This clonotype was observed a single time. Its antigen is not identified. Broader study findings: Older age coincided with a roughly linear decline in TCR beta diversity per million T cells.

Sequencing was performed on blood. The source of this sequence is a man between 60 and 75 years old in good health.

CDR3 region: CASSRQGTDYNEKLFF. DNA for the CDR3: TGTGCCAGCAGCCGGCAAGGGACAGACTATAATGAAAAACTGTTTTTT. The chain couples TRBV11-2 to TRBJ1-4; 7 positions match TRBD1. The CDR3 extends over 16 amino acids. Losses at the gene ends were 5 bases for V and 4 bases for J; bases not matched to a gene: 10. CDR1 is SGHAT, CDR2 FQNNGV, per germline. The full variable domain, rest sourced from reference TRBV11-2 and TRBJ1-4, is EAGVAQSPRYKIIEKRQSVAFWCNPISGHATLYWYQQILGQGPKLLIQFQNNGVVDDSQLPKDRFSAERLKGVDSTLKIQPAKLEDSAVYLCASSRQGTDYNEKLFFGSGTQLSVL.